This T cell receptor beta chain was retrieved from a study of CD8+CD57+ T cells in acquired aplastic anemia. Study-level background: DNA per sorted CD4+ or CD8+ sample ranged about 0.2 to 30 ug, averaging roughly 3.2 ug.

The CDR3 is 14 amino acids. Germline V gene lookup returns CDR1 SGHTA and CDR2 FQGNSA. General observations from the study: Patients and controls had in common twenty-nine CD8+ CDR3 sequences.

Profiles of TCR beta VDJ and CDR3 were generated from a genomic DNA template. Using its own MiXCR run on the reads, TCRdb lists one record per CDR3 protein. The repertoire has 150,000 to 200,000 distinct CDR3 sequences, 40% to 55% of them found once; the top ten carry around 9.7%. Patients chosen for sequencing had CD8+CD57+ cells that had expanded, as shown by flow cytometry. There was no therapy given to any patient before the blood sampling took place. On this clonotype itself: Its target is not known. The junction departs from germline at one end; a sequencing error may be responsible.

This chain connects TRBV7-2 to TRBJ2-1; TRBD1 matches 10 bases. This TCR came from a human donor with aplastic anemia. Material for sequencing was sorted CD4+, CD8+, or CD8+CD57+ T cells (not recorded which) from PBMCs. CDR3 nucleotides: TGTGCCAGCAGCTTGGGACAGGGGTTGCGTGAGCAGCTCTTC. This gives the protein CASSLGQGLREQLF.